The next 7 T cell receptor beta chains were all read from a single sample in a study of OX40 agonist ivuxolimab in advanced cancers. The table came from immunoSEQ multiplex PCR; TCRdb's copy has only in-frame clones and leaves some out. The repertoire holds almost 65,000 clones, with roughly 83% as singletons. Sequenced here: CD4+ or CD8+ T cells sorted from blood, sampled in a trial of the OX40 agonist ivuxolimab. The receptors were gathered from an adult with an advanced solid tumor such as melanoma, head and neck, liver or kidney cancer.

V gene TRBV5-1 combines with J gene TRBJ2-1; D remains unclear. CDR1 is SGHRS and CDR2 is YFSETQ in the germline V gene. The CDR3 loop spans 16 amino acids. Trimming removed 1 base from V and 4 bases from J, with 15 bases in between. The CDR3, as DNA: TGCGCCAGCAGCTTGTACGGCGACTCCACTTACAATGAGCAGTTCTTC. It specifies CASSLYGDSTYNEQFF.

The rearrangement joins TRBV7-9 to TRBJ2-7; D not certain. The CDR3 length is 12 residues. The germline V gene encodes CDR1 SEHNR and CDR2 FQNEAQ (reference sequence). The V end lost 5 bases, the J end lost 7 bases, and 12 bases lay between the germline ends. The CDR3: CASSDPDIEQYF. CDR3 bases: TGTGCCAGCAGCGACCCCGATATTGAGCAGTACTTC.

The chain employs TRBV29-1 and TRBJ2-1; 10 nucleotides match TRBD2. The CDR3 runs to 15 residues. Germline lookup yields CDR1 SQVTM and CDR2 ANQGSEA. With 0 bases clipped from V and 7 bases from J, the junction kept 6 bases outside the gene matches. The CDR3 loop reads CSVEDLSGRVNEQFF. The CDR3 DNA reads TGCAGCGTTGAAGATCTAAGCGGGAGGGTTAATGAGCAGTTCTTC.

The J gene is TRBJ2-6, the V gene TRBV19; D is ambiguous. Between the trimmed V and J ends, which lost 1 base and 0 bases, there was a span of 7 bases. CDR3 length: 16 amino acids. CDR1 LNHDA and CDR2 SQIVND come from the germline V gene (reference sequence). Here the CDR3 DNA reads TGTGCCAGTAGTATAGCCATTGGCTCTGGGGCCAACGTCCTGACTTTC. This sequence encodes CASSIAIGSGANVLTF.

This chain connects TRBV5-1 to TRBJ2-3; TRBD2 agrees at 10 bases. The ends lost 0 bases at V and 5 bases at J; junction bases unmatched: 6. The germline V gene has CDR1 SGHRS and CDR2 YFSETQ. The CDR3 sequence is 16 residues long. CDR3 sequence (DNA): TGCGCCAGCAGCTTGGCTAGCGGGAGTGGGTTAGATACGCAGTATTTT. Translating gives CASSLASGSGLDTQYF. Full variable domain (outside the CDR3, taken from reference TRBV5-1 and TRBJ2-3): KAGVTQTPRYLIKTRGQQVTLSCSPISGHRSVSWYQQTPGQGLQFLFEYFSETQRNKGNFPGRFSGRQFSNSRSEMNVSTLELGDSALYLCASSLASGSGLDTQYFGPGTRLTVL.

The chain uses TRBV5-4 and TRBJ2-5, with 12 bases that match TRBD2. V trimming: 4 bases; J trimming: 3 bases; junction bases outside the gene matches: 10. Germline CDR1 and CDR2: SGHNT and YYREEE (reference sequence). CDR3 length: 17 residues. The CDR3 coding sequence is TGTGCCAGCAGCCCCGGGAGGACTAGCGGGGCCAAAGAGACCCAGTACTTC. Its protein is CASSPGRTSGAKETQYF.

The genes are TRBV19 and TRBJ1-1; 7 bases fit TRBD1. V trimming: 7 bases; J trimming: 5 bases; junction bases outside the gene matches: 10. This CDR3 comprises 14 residues. Per germline, CDR1 LNHDA and CDR2 SQIVND (reference sequence). The CDR3 nucleotides are TGTGCCAGTATTCGGGACAGTATGGTGACTGAAGCTTTCTTT. Translation: CASIRDSMVTEAFF.